This is a list of T cell receptor beta chains from one sample in a study of cytomegalovirus exposure and HLA in healthy donors. Assay used: immunoSEQ multiplex PCR; TCRdb lists only in-frame clones, some missing. The data contain 100,000 to 120,000 clones, approximately 79% of them singletons. The sample consisted of PBMCs. Receptors were obtained from a man aged 25 to 40 in good health and CMV-seropositive. CDR3s include the opening cysteine and the closing phenylalanine or tryptophan. A D gene is named only where the DNA matches it firmly. Clone size, where shown, is once, few, many, or a class for clones that have expanded.

.	TRBV6-1	TRBD2	TRBJ2-6	TGTGCCAGCAAGGTCGGGGGGACTGGGGCCAACGTCCTGACTTTC	CASKVGGTGANVLTF
few	TRBV5-5	.	TRBJ1-6	TGTGCCAGCAGCTTCTGGGGGCGCGGTTCACCCCTCCACTTT	CASSFWGRGSPLHF
.	TRBV7-2	TRBD2	TRBJ2-5	TGTGCCAGCAGCCTAGGACTAGCGCTAGAGACCCAGTACTTC	CASSLGLALETQYF
.	TRBV6-6	.	TRBJ2-2	TGTGCCAGCAGTCTCCTCGGCGGCGGGGAGCTGTTTTTT	CASSLLGGGELFF
.	TRBV5-4	TRBD1	TRBJ2-5	TGTGCCAGCAGCAAAGGACGGGACAGGGTGCAAGAGACCCAGTACTTC	CASSKGRDRVQETQYF
few	TRBV7-9	TRBD1	TRBJ1-4	TGTGCCAGCAGCTTAGAGGGACAGCTTAATGAAAAACTGTTTTTT	CASSLEGQLNEKLFF
.	TRBV5-8	.	TRBJ1-4	TGTGCCAGCAGCCCCTCGGGAGGGGTCGGGGAAAAACTGTTTTTT	CASSPSGGVGEKLFF
.	TRBV6-1	.	TRBJ1-2	TGTGCCAGCAGTGCCGCGGACAGCCAGGTATATGGCTACACCTTC	CASSAADSQVYGYTF
.	TRBV10-2	TRBD2	TRBJ2-1	TGCGCCAGCTCACCCCTAGCGGGGAATAATGAGCAGTTCTTC	CASSPLAGNNEQFF
few	TRBV9	TRBD1	TRBJ1-5	TGTGCCAGCAGCCGAGGCGGACAGGGGGCCGATCAGCCCCAGCATTTT	CASSRGGQGADQPQHF
.	TRBV4-1	TRBD2	TRBJ2-7	TGCGCCAGCAGCCAACTAGCGGGGGCCCGGTACGAGCAGTACTTC	CASSQLAGARYEQYF
.	TRBV6-4	TRBD1	TRBJ1-2	TGTGCCAGCAGTGACGCCCCGACAGGGATAAGTGGCTACACCTTC	CASSDAPTGISGYTF
few	TRBV19	TRBD1	TRBJ2-7	TGTGCCAGTAGTATAGGACAGGGGGATATCTACGAGCAGTACTTC	CASSIGQGDIYEQYF
few	TRBV2	TRBD1	TRBJ1-1	TGTGCCAGCAGTTACCCCGGGACAGCTAATTTCTTT	CASSYPGTANFF
few	TRBV7-2	TRBD1	TRBJ2-7	TGTGCCAGCAGCTACACAGGGGGCAGGATCGAGCAGTACTTC	CASSYTGGRIEQYF
.	TRBV2	.	TRBJ1-2	TGTGCCAGCAGTGACCAGGGCATCTATGGCTACACCTTC	CASSDQGIYGYTF
.	TRBV11-3	.	TRBJ2-7	TGTGCCAGCAGCTTAGGAGGTGCGGAAAGTCAGGGCTACGAGCAGTACTTC	CASSLGGAESQGYEQYF
.	TRBV7-9	.	TRBJ2-1	TGTGCCAGCAGCCATACTTTAAACAATGAGCAGTTCTTC	CASSHTLNNEQFF
.	TRBV11-3	TRBD2	TRBJ2-1	TGTGCCAGCAGCCAAAATGTAGCGGGGACGTACAATGAGCAGTTCTTC	CASSQNVAGTYNEQFF
.	TRBV5-8	TRBD1	TRBJ2-2	TGTGCCAGCAGCGGAAACAGGGGCTCGAACACCGGGGAGCTGTTTTTT	CASSGNRGSNTGELFF
.	TRBV6-4	TRBD1	TRBJ2-4	TGTGCCAGCAGTGTTCCGGGACAGGGAAGTCAAGCCAAAAACATTCAGTACTTC	CASSVPGQGSQAKNIQYF
.	TRBV18	.	TRBJ2-2	TGTGCCAGCTCCCGGAAGACAGGAGCGGGGATCGGCGGGGAGCTGTTTTTT	CASSRKTGAGIGGELFF
few	TRBV6-1	.	TRBJ1-1	TGTGCCGCCGGGGAAACTGAAGCTTTCTTT	CAAGETEAFF
few	TRBV30	.	TRBJ1-6	TGTGCCTGGAGTGTACGGGGGGCCTCCTATAATTCACCCCTCCACTTT	CAWSVRGASYNSPLHF
.	TRBV27	.	TRBJ2-3	TGTGCCAGCAGTTTAATCGGGGATACGCAGTATTTT	CASSLIGDTQYF
.	TRBV9	TRBD1	TRBJ2-7	TGTGCCAGCAGCTTTGGACAGGGGGTCTACGAGCAGTACTTC	CASSFGQGVYEQYF
.	TRBV18	.	TRBJ2-7	TGTGCCAGCTCACCCAACGACTACCCGAGCTCCTACGAGCAGTACTTC	CASSPNDYPSSYEQYF
once	TRBV7-2	.	TRBJ2-5	TGTGCCAGCAGCTTGAGAGTTGAAGAGACCCAGTACTTC	CASSLRVEETQYF
.	TRBV11-3	.	TRBJ2-7	TGTGCCAGCAGCCGGGGGTACGGTTCCTACGAGCAGTACTTC	CASSRGYGSYEQYF
.	TRBV5-1	.	TRBJ2-7	TGCGCCAGCAGCCCAGGAGGCTCCCCCTACGAGCAGTACTTC	CASSPGGSPYEQYF
.	TRBV5-4	.	TRBJ2-5	TGTGCCAGCAGCCCGGGCCAAGAGACCCAGTACTTC	CASSPGQETQYF
.	TRBV30	TRBD1	TRBJ1-1	TGTGCCTGGAGTTACAGGGGCTTCGGGTCATCGAACACTGAAGCTTTCTTT	CAWSYRGFGSSNTEAFF
few	TRBV10-3	.	TRBJ1-5	TGTGCCATCAGTGAGTCGGGGGCGCGGCAGCCCCAGCATTTT	CAISESGARQPQHF